This T cell receptor beta chain comes out of a study of beta chain features in type 1 diabetes. CDR1 and CDR2 (germline): SSHAT, FNYEAQ (reference sequence). V was cut by 5 bases and J by 7 bases, with 9 bases left in between. The CDR3 is made up of 11 amino acids. Expressed TCRB transcripts got sequenced, as all isolated RNA was reverse transcribed. TCRdb's table, derived via immunoSEQ multiplex PCR, lists solely in-frame clones and lacks some. The sample has 250,000 or so clones, about 30% seen once. J is TRBJ2-7 and V is TRBV7-7; D gene unclear. This TCR was recovered from a man aged 25-40 years in good health. Input material: central memory CD4+ T cells from blood. CDR3: CASSRLKEQYF. In DNA form, the CDR3 reads TGTGCCAGCAGCCGACTGAAGGAGCAGTACTTC.